Below, 25 T cell receptor beta chains from the same sample are listed, as sequenced in a study of shared clonotypes between healthy human individuals. Repertoires were generated with immunoSEQ multiplex PCR, while TCRdb's copy carries only in-frame clones and drops some. The sample has 2 million to 2.5 million clones; approximately 95% are singletons. The sequenced material came from naive CD4+ T cells from PBMCs. Specified subset: CD45RA+ positively selected. All receptors come from a man younger than 35 in good health. Some clones in this sample may be carry-over from other donors' samples.

A note on this clone: Other DNA sequences within the sample encode an identical CDR3. The chain has TRBV4-3 and TRBJ1-3; D gene ambiguous. The CDR3 extends over 13 amino acids. Per the germline V gene, CDR1 is LGHNA and CDR2 is YSLEER. The ends were cut back, 0 bases at V and 4 bases at J, with 4 bases in the middle. The CDR3 loop is CASSQEGGNTIYF. The CDR3 DNA is TGCGCCAGCAGCCAAGAGGGCGGAAACACCATATATTTT.

The chain has TRBV5-3 and TRBJ1-3, with unresolved D. TRBV5-3 is sorted into the ORF group, with uncertain function. The V and J ends lost 0 bases and 4 bases respectively, with 8 bases between them. The CDR3 totals 14 residues. In DNA, the CDR3 is TGTGCCAGAAGCTTGGGGACCGACGGAAACACCATATATTTT. Its protein product is CARSLGTDGNTIYF.

The chain uses TRBV7-2 and TRBJ2-7; maybe TRBD2 (5 bases). V lost 1 base and J lost 3, with 13 bases in between. The CDR3 length is 15 residues. CDR1 is SGHTA, CDR2 FQGNSA, per germline. The CDR3 DNA reads as TGTGCCAGCAGCTTAGGGCCCGCCGCGGGCTACGAGCAGTACTTC. Its protein is CASSLGPAAGYEQYF.

The rearrangement joins TRBV28 to TRBJ1-5; TRBD1 might be the D (5 bases). V lost 5 bases to trimming and J lost 7 bases, with 18 bases between them. Germline CDR1 MDHEN, CDR2 SYDVKM. The CDR3 is 15 residues long. As DNA, the CDR3 is TGTGCCAGCAGTCCCCATAATGGGGCACGGCAGCCCCAGCATTTT. It encodes CASSPHNGARQPQHF.

This clone was observed once. The chain recombines TRBV28 with TRBJ2-7; the D gene could be TRBD1 or TRBD2 (6 bases each). CDR3 size: 16 residues. Looked up from germline, CDR1 is MDHEN and CDR2 is SYDVKM. The V and J ends lost 7 bases and 3 bases respectively, with 22 bases between them. In DNA form, the CDR3 reads TGTGCCAGCACCCCCTTAAGGGGGGACGGAAACTACGAGCAGTACTTC. It yields the protein CASTPLRGDGNYEQYF.

This clone was picked up one time. J is TRBJ1-5 and V is TRBV28; D is ambiguous. Germline assignment: CDR1 MDHEN and CDR2 SYDVKM. The CDR3 has 12 amino acids. The V end was cut by 8 bases, the J end by 9 bases, with 14 bases between. The CDR3 is CASVEPPSPQHF. CDR3 nucleotides: TGTGCCAGCGTAGAGCCCCCTTCGCCCCAGCATTTT.

This chain joins TRBV2 and TRBJ1-4; no definite D call. This CDR3 contains 16 residues. V was cut by 3 bases and J by 4 bases, with 15 bases left in between. CDR1 SNHLY and CDR2 FYNNEI come from the germline V gene. CDR3 protein: CASSEGARRSNEKLFF. CDR3 nucleotide sequence: TGTGCCAGCAGTGAGGGTGCACGCCGTAGTAATGAAAAACTGTTTTTT.

The chain couples TRBV29-1 to TRBJ2-1; D is ambiguous. Germline CDR1 is SQVTM and CDR2 is ANQGSEA. This CDR3 has 10 amino acids. Trimming cost V 6 bases and J 3 bases, with 3 bases left between them. CDR3 loop: CSVSYNEQFF. The CDR3 DNA is TGCAGCGTAAGCTACAATGAGCAGTTCTTC.

This sequence joins TRBV7-9 and TRBJ2-3; D possibly corresponds to TRBD1 (7 bases). CDR1 and CDR2 from the germline V gene are SEHNR and FQNEAQ (reference sequence). The CDR3 is 18 amino acids. V lost 1 base and J 1 base, leaving 18 bases between the germline ends. Written as DNA, the CDR3 is TGTGCCAGCAGCTTAGGGTCAGGGGGGATTCGGGGCACAGATACGCAGTATTTT. It yields the protein CASSLGSGGIRGTDTQYF. Using reference TRBV7-9 and TRBJ2-3 for the parts outside the CDR3, the full variable domain is DTGVSQNPRHKITKRGQNVTFRCDPISEHNRLYWYRQTLGQGPEFLTYFQNEAQLEKSRLLSDRFSAERPKGSFSTLEIQRTEQGDSAMYLCASSLGSGGIRGTDTQYFGPGTRLTVL.

J is TRBJ2-1 and V is TRBV6-1; D remains ambiguous. The CDR3 is 14 residues long. V was shortened by 4 bases and J by 8 bases, with 15 bases between the two germline ends. Germline loops: CDR1 MNHNS, CDR2 SASEGT. The CDR3 here is CASSVYPRSDEQFF. The CDR3 DNA reads as TGTGCCAGCAGTGTATATCCCCGCTCCGATGAGCAGTTCTTC.

This sequence joins TRBV29-1 and TRBJ2-1, with 10 nucleotides matching TRBD2. Germline CDR1 is SQVTM and CDR2 is ANQGSEA. The V and J ends lost 6 bases and 2 bases, in that order; junction bases with no gene match: 10. The CDR3 extends over 16 amino acids. In DNA form, the CDR3 reads TGCAGCGTCGTGACCCTAGCGGGAGAGACCTACAATGAGCAGTTCTTC. Amino acids: CSVVTLAGETYNEQFF.

V and J are TRBV14 and TRBJ2-1; D is ambiguous. V was cut by 0 bases and J by 4 bases, with 7 bases left in between. This CDR3 is built from 14 residues. Germline CDR1 reads SGHDN; CDR2 reads FVKESK. The CDR3 reads CASSQDGLYNEQFF. Here the CDR3 DNA reads TGTGCCAGCAGCCAAGACGGTCTTTACAATGAGCAGTTCTTC.

This chain uses TRBV18 with TRBJ1-5; D is possibly TRBD1 (5 bases). In germline, CDR1 is KGHSH, CDR2 LQKENI. Trimming left V 4 bases short and J 5 bases short, with 18 bases between. This CDR3 region has 16 residues. In DNA, the CDR3 is TGTGCCAGCTCACGGTATCAGACAGATTTTGATCAGCCCCAGCATTTT. Translated: CASSRYQTDFDQPQHF.

J is TRBJ2-1 and V is TRBV27, with 7 nucleotides matching TRBD2. V was pared by 4 bases and J by 0 bases, with 9 bases of the junction left unmatched. The CDR3 loop spans 17 amino acids. CDR1 MNHEY and CDR2 SMNVEV come from the germline V gene (reference sequence). The CDR3 DNA follows: TGTGCCAGCAGTTACCTGGGGCTAGCGGACTCCTACAATGAGCAGTTCTTC. Its translation: CASSYLGLADSYNEQFF.

Here the CDR3 reads CASSWWAGESETQYF. CDR3 nucleotide sequence: TGCGCCAGCAGCTGGTGGGCGGGAGAGTCGGAGACCCAGTACTTC. The rearrangement joins TRBV5-1 to TRBJ2-5, with 7 bases matching TRBD2. V lost 3 bases to trimming and J lost 5 bases; unmatched junction nucleotides: 10. There are 15 residues in the CDR3. Germline V lookup: CDR1 SGHRS, CDR2 YFSETQ. Using reference TRBV5-1 and TRBJ2-5 for the parts outside the CDR3, the full variable domain is KAGVTQTPRYLIKTRGQQVTLSCSPISGHRSVSWYQQTPGQGLQFLFEYFSETQRNKGNFPGRFSGRQFSNSRSEMNVSTLELGDSALYLCASSWWAGESETQYFGPGTRLLVL.

The chain joins TRBV6-5 to TRBJ2-1, with TRBD1 matching over 10 bases. The CDR3 length is 15 residues. The V gene's germline CDR1 is MNHEY and CDR2 SVGAGI. V was pared by 4 bases and J by 3 bases, with 3 bases of the junction left unmatched. Written as DNA, the CDR3 is TGTGCCAGCAGTTCCGACAGGGGGCGCTACAATGAGCAGTTCTTC. Translation: CASSSDRGRYNEQFF.

This rearrangement joins TRBV5-1 to TRBJ2-2, with D perhaps TRBD2 (6 bases). The V end lost 5 bases, the J end lost 1 base, and 9 bases lay between the germline ends. This CDR3 region has 14 residues. Looked up from germline, CDR1 is SGHRS and CDR2 is YFSETQ. The CDR3 region is CASRQAGNTGELFF. CDR3 in DNA: TGCGCCAGCAGACAAGCGGGGAACACCGGGGAGCTGTTTTTT.

The rearrangement links TRBV7-3 to TRBJ1-1; no clear D gene. CDR3 length equals 13 residues. The germline V gene has CDR1 SGHTA and CDR2 FQGTGA. V shed 2 bases and J shed 1 base, with 5 bases lying between them. CDR3 in amino acids: CASSLDANTEAFF. CDR3 in DNA: TGTGCCAGCAGCTTAGATGCGAACACTGAAGCTTTCTTT.

This clone occurred a few times. This chain links TRBV20-1 with TRBJ2-2, with a weak D call TRBD2 (5 bases). Germline V CDR1 and CDR2: DFQATT, SNEGSKA (reference sequence). V was clipped by 4 bases and J by 6 bases, with 6 bases between them. This CDR3 has 11 amino acids. The CDR3 spells CSATEAGELFF. As DNA, the CDR3 is TGCAGTGCTACGGAGGCCGGGGAGCTGTTTTTT.

The CDR3 spells CASSLNPGPSYNEQFF. The CDR3 nucleotides read TGTGCCAGCTCGCTTAACCCAGGACCTTCCTACAATGAGCAGTTCTTC. V gene TRBV18 combines with J gene TRBJ2-1; D unclear. The CDR3 consists of 16 residues. Germline CDR1 KGHSH, CDR2 LQKENI. The germline V and J ends were trimmed by 6 bases and 1 base, with 16 bases remaining between them.

As DNA, the CDR3 is TGTGCCAGCAGTTTATATCTTACAGCGAACACTGAAGCTTTCTTT. This encodes CASSLYLTANTEAFF. V is TRBV27 and J is TRBJ1-1; D is undetermined. Deletions cut 1 base from V and 1 base from J, with 10 bases between. The CDR3 is 15 residues long. The germline CDR1 and CDR2 sequences are MNHEY and SMNVEV (reference sequence).

The rearrangement links TRBV29-1 to TRBJ2-7, with D possibly being TRBD1 (6 bases). CDR1 is SQVTM, CDR2 ANQGSEA, per germline. CDR3 size: 14 residues. Trimming took off 0 bases at V and 5 bases at J, with 14 bases between the two ends. This CDR3 is CSVEDHQGRHEQYF. The CDR3 bases are TGCAGCGTTGAAGATCACCAGGGGCGACACGAGCAGTACTTC.

V is TRBV9 and J is TRBJ2-7, with 15 bases identical to TRBD2. The V segment lost 4 bases and the J segment 4 bases; nucleotides outside the gene matches: 9. The CDR3 length is 17 residues. From germline, CDR1 is SGDLS and CDR2 YYNGEE. In DNA form, the CDR3 reads TGTGCCAGCAGCAGAGGTGGACTAGCGGGAGGGGAGTACGAGCAGTACTTC. The encoded protein is CASSRGGLAGGEYEQYF.

The chain links TRBV11-2 to TRBJ2-1; TRBD2 agrees at 14 bases. There are 17 residues in the CDR3. Germline lookup yields CDR1 SGHAT and CDR2 FQNNGV. The V segment lost 5 bases and the J segment 1 base; nucleotides outside the gene matches: 4. In DNA form, the CDR3 reads TGTGCCAGCAGCCCGTGGACTAGCGGGAGGTCCTACAATGAGCAGTTCTTC. Translation gives CASSPWTSGRSYNEQFF. The whole variable domain, filled in from reference TRBV11-2 and TRBJ2-1, reads EAGVAQSPRYKIIEKRQSVAFWCNPISGHATLYWYQQILGQGPKLLIQFQNNGVVDDSQLPKDRFSAERLKGVDSTLKIQPAKLEDSAVYLCASSPWTSGRSYNEQFFGPGTRLTVL.

This rearrangement joins TRBV28 to TRBJ1-2, with D possibly TRBD1 on 5 matching bases. Trimming left V 6 bases short and J 7 bases short, with 12 bases between. In germline, CDR1 is MDHEN, CDR2 SYDVKM. CDR3 length equals 12 residues. The CDR3: CASSLAGPGYTF. The DNA for the CDR3 is TGTGCCAGCAGCTTAGCAGGGCCTGGCTACACCTTC.